This is a list of T cell receptor beta chains from one sample in a study of shared clonotypes between healthy human individuals. The data were produced by immunoSEQ multiplex PCR, yet TCRdb's version contains in-frame clones alone and is incomplete. This table has around 1.5 million clones, approximately 98% appearing once. The specimen was naive CD4+ T cells sorted from blood. Receptor source: a man aged 25-45 years in good health. The CDR3 runs from the conserved cysteine through the conserved F or W. The D gene is left open where the match is weak. Clone size is shown for a subset of rows, as once, few, many or a class of expanded clone.

NA	TRBJ2-7	NA	13	TRBV6-1	TGTGCCAGCTGGGTCAATTCCCCTTACGAGCAGTACTTC	CASWVNSPYEQYF
once	TRBJ2-1	NA	16	TRBV7-7	TGTGCCAGCAGCCCAGACTTAGCGGATTCCTACAATGAGCAGTTCTTC	CASSPDLADSYNEQFF
NA	TRBJ2-7	NA	14	TRBV4-3	TGCGCCAGCAGCCAAGAATTATCGGGCTACGAGCAGTACTTC	CASSQELSGYEQYF
NA	TRBJ2-5	NA	14	TRBV9	TGTGCCAGCAGCCCTCGGCGGATACAAGAGACCCAGTACTTC	CASSPRRIQETQYF
once	TRBJ2-7	NA	12	TRBV2	TGTGCCAGCACATACCACCCCGGGGAGCAGTACTTC	CASTYHPGEQYF
NA	TRBJ1-1	TRBD1	13	TRBV7-2	TGTGCCAGCAGCTTGACAGGGGGCACTGAAGCTTTCTTT	CASSLTGGTEAFF
NA	TRBJ1-2	NA	14	TRBV28	TGTGCCAGCAGTTTGGACGGAACTAACTATGGCTACACCTTC	CASSLDGTNYGYTF
NA	TRBJ2-7	NA	13	TRBV5-1	TGCGCCAGCAGCTTCTTACTAGACTCCGAGCAGTACTTC	CASSFLLDSEQYF
NA	TRBJ1-2	TRBD1	12	TRBV28	TGTGCCAGCAGTTGGACAGGGTTTGACTACACCTTC	CASSWTGFDYTF
NA	TRBJ2-7	TRBD1	13	TRBV18	TGTGCCAGCTCACCACCGACAGGGGACGAGCAGTACTTC	CASSPPTGDEQYF
NA	TRBJ2-6	NA	16	TRBV6-1	TGTGCCAGCAGTGGTGGACTGCTCTCTGGGGCCAACGTCCTGACTTTC	CASSGGLLSGANVLTF
NA	TRBJ2-7	TRBD1	15	TRBV5-5	TGTGCCAGCAGCGAGTGGACAGGCCGGCCCAACGAGCAGTACTTC	CASSEWTGRPNEQYF
NA	TRBJ2-3	NA	15	TRBV6-4	TGTGCCAGCAGTGAGAATAGCGGTCTCACAGATACGCAGTATTTT	CASSENSGLTDTQYF
NA	TRBJ2-4	TRBD2	16	TRBV25-1	TGTGCCACCAGTAGCCGGGGAGGGCTTCTTGAAAACATTCAGTACTTC	CATSSRGGLLENIQYF
NA	TRBJ2-6	NA	14	TRBV5-1	TGCGCCAGCAGGGACGTCTCTGGGGCCAACGTCCTGACTTTC	CASRDVSGANVLTF
NA	TRBJ1-1	NA	15	TRBV29-1	TGCAGCGTTGATGGGTCAAAAAATATGAACACTGAAGCTTTCTTT	CSVDGSKNMNTEAFF
NA	TRBJ1-5	NA	17	TRBV27	TGTGCCAGCAGCCACAGGCACGGGACACATGGCAATCAGCCCCAGCATTTT	CASSHRHGTHGNQPQHF
NA	TRBJ2-1	TRBD2	18	TRBV23-1	TGCGCCAGCAGTCAATCTCAGATAGCGGGGATAAGGAGCGATGAGCAGTTCTTC	CASSQSQIAGIRSDEQFF
NA	TRBJ2-3	TRBD2	15	TRBV10-3	TGTGCCATCAGTTTGACTAGCGGGGGGGCAGATACGCAGTATTTT	CAISLTSGGADTQYF
NA	TRBJ2-2	NA	18	TRBV30	TGTGCCTGGAGTGTACGAAAGGGAGTACGGGTTTGGACCGGGGAGCTGTTTTTT	CAWSVRKGVRVWTGELFF
NA	TRBJ2-5	TRBD2	16	TRBV9	TGTGCCAGCAGCGTAGGAGTCGGGAGGGGGCAAGAGACCCAGTACTTC	CASSVGVGRGQETQYF
NA	TRBJ2-3	TRBD2	16	TRBV10-3	TGTGCCATCAGTGAGTCTATTAGCGGGAGACGGGATACGCAGTATTTT	CAISESISGRRDTQYF
once	TRBJ2-7	TRBD1	14	TRBV7-9	TGTGCCAGCAGCCCGAGACGGACAGGGAACGAGCAGTACTTC	CASSPRRTGNEQYF
NA	TRBJ1-1	TRBD1	14	TRBV29-1	TGCAGCGTTGGGGACAGGGTCATGAACACTGAAGCTTTCTTT	CSVGDRVMNTEAFF
NA	TRBJ2-7	NA	13	TRBV10-2	TGCGCCAGCATCTCAGGACACTCCTACGAGCAGTACTTC	CASISGHSYEQYF
NA	TRBJ1-3	NA	10	TRBV30	TGTGCCTGGGGCGGAAACACCATATATTTT	CAWGGNTIYF
NA	TRBJ2-7	NA	16	TRBV5-1	TGCGCCAGCAGCTTGCTCACTACCGAGATCTCCTACGAGCAGTACTTC	CASSLLTTEISYEQYF
NA	TRBJ1-2	NA	15	TRBV27	TGTGCCAGCAGTTTCGGAGGGCCCGGCCGAGGGGGCTACACCTTC	CASSFGGPGRGGYTF
NA	TRBJ2-7	NA	16	TRBV1	TGCACCAGCAGCCACGGGACACCCAAGAACTTTTACGAGCAGTACTTC	CTSSHGTPKNFYEQYF
NA	TRBJ2-1	TRBD2	14	TRBV29-1	TGCAGCGTTGTAGCGGGAGGGCCGTTCAATGAGCAGTTCTTC	CSVVAGGPFNEQFF
NA	TRBJ2-2	NA	12	TRBV29-1	TGCAGCGGGGGACTGGGTGCCGGGGAGCTGTTTTTT	CSGGLGAGELFF
once	TRBJ1-2	NA	13	TRBV7-9	TGTGCCAGCCGGGACTTAACCGCCTATGGCTACACCTTC	CASRDLTAYGYTF
NA	TRBJ2-3	NA	11	TRBV6-6	TGTGCCAGCAGTTACGTGGATACGCAGTATTTT	CASSYVDTQYF
NA	TRBJ1-1	NA	14	TRBV7-8	TGTGCCAGCAACTTAGATGTAACACCTACGGGGGCTTTCTTT	CASNLDVTPTGAFF
NA	TRBJ1-2	NA	14	TRBV7-2	TGTGCCAGCAGCCTACGACAGGAAAACTATGGCTACACCTTC	CASSLRQENYGYTF
NA	TRBJ1-1	NA	11	TRBV6-6	TGTGCCAGCAGGGTGGGCACTGAAGCTTTCTTT	CASRVGTEAFF
NA	TRBJ1-3	NA	13	TRBV11-2	TGTGCCAGCAGCCCTCTCTCTGGAAACACCATATATTTT	CASSPLSGNTIYF
NA	TRBJ2-2	TRBD2	13	TRBV29-1	TGCAGCGTTCCAGCGGGAGTAACCGGGGAGCTGTTTTTT	CSVPAGVTGELFF
NA	TRBJ2-1	TRBD2	14	TRBV19	TGTGCCAGTAGGAGCGGGACCCCCTACAATGAGCAGTTCTTC	CASRSGTPYNEQFF
NA	TRBJ1-3	NA	15	TRBV27	TGTGCCAGCAGTCCCAGGGGCCTCTCTGGAAACACCATATATTTT	CASSPRGLSGNTIYF
NA	TRBJ2-1	NA	12	TRBV7-3	TGTGCCAGCAGCTACACCCGGGGCGAGCAGTTCTTC	CASSYTRGEQFF
NA	TRBJ2-1	NA	12	TRBV7-2	TGTGCCAGCAGCCAGGAGGCCGGTGAGCAGTTCTTC	CASSQEAGEQFF
NA	TRBJ1-5	NA	15	TRBV27	TGTGCCAGCAGTTTAAACCGGGACCTCAATCAGCCCCAGCATTTT	CASSLNRDLNQPQHF
NA	TRBJ2-5	NA	12	TRBV18	TGTGCCAGCTCACCAAAAGAAGAGACCCAGTACTTC	CASSPKEETQYF
NA	TRBJ2-7	NA	12	TRBV19	TGTGCCAGTAGTAAGGCCAACTACGAGCAGTACTTC	CASSKANYEQYF
NA	TRBJ2-1	NA	12	TRBV6-1	TGTGCCAGCAGTCGCCCGCACGATGAGCAGTTCTTC	CASSRPHDEQFF
NA	TRBJ2-5	NA	13	TRBV18	TGTGCCAGCTCAACGGCCTTTTATGAGACCCAGTACTTC	CASSTAFYETQYF
NA	TRBJ2-1	TRBD2	16	TRBV2	TGTGCCAGCAGTGATAGCGGGAAGATCTCCTACAATGAGCAGTTCTTC	CASSDSGKISYNEQFF
NA	TRBJ2-3	NA	14	TRBV19	TGTGCCAGTAGTTCCGGGACTTATCGAGCTACGCAGTATTTT	CASSSGTYRATQYF
NA	TRBJ2-1	NA	15	TRBV28	TGTGCCAGCAGTTTCCGTCAACCCGGGATGGTTGAGCAGTTCTTC	CASSFRQPGMVEQFF
NA	TRBJ2-3	TRBD1	16	TRBV28	TGTGCCAGCAGCCAGCCCAGGACAGGGGACACAGATACGCAGTATTTT	CASSQPRTGDTDTQYF
NA	TRBJ2-5	NA	14	TRBV21-1	TGTGCCAGCAGCAAACTGAAGGACGCAGAGACCCAGTACTTC	CASSKLKDAETQYF
NA	TRBJ1-2	NA	14	TRBV28	TGTGCCAGCAGTTTATTCCGGGTTAGGGATGGCTACACCTTC	CASSLFRVRDGYTF